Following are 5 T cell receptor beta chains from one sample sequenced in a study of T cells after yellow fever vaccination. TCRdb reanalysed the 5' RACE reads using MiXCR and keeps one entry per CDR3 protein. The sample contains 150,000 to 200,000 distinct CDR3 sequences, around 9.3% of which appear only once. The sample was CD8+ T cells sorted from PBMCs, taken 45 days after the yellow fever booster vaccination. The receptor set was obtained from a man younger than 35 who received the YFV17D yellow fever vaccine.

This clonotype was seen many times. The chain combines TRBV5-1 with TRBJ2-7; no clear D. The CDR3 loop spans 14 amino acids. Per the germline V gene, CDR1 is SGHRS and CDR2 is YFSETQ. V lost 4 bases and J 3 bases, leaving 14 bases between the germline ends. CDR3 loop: CASSPQSGYYEQYV. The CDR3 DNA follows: TGCGCCAGCAGCCCCCAGTCTGGTTACTACGAGCAGTACGTC.

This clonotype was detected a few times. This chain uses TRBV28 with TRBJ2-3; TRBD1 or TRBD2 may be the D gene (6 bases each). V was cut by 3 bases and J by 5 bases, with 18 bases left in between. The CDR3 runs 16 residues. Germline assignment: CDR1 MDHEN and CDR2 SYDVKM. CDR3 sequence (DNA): TGTGCCAGCAGTTTGTTGGGGGGCGCCCTAGGAGATACGCAGTATTTT. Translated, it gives CASSLLGGALGDTQYF.

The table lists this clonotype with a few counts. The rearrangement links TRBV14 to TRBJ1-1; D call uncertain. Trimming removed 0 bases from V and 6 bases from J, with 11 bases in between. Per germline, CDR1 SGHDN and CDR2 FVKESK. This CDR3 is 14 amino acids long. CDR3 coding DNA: TGTGCCAGCAGCCAAGAACACCTCAGAGCTGAAGCTTTCTTT. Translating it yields CASSQEHLRAEAFF. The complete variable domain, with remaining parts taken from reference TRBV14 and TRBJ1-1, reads EAGVTQFPSHSVIEKGQTVTLRCDPISGHDNLYWYRRVMGKEIKFLLHFVKESKQDESGMPNNRFLAERTGGTYSTLKVQPAELEDSGVYFCASSQEHLRAEAFFGQGTRLTVV.

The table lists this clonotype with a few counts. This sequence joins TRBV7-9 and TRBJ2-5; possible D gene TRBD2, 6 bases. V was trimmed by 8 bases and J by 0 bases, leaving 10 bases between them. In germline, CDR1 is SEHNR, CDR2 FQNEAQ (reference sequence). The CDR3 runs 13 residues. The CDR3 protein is CASGRGNQETQYF. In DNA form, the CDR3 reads TGTGCCAGCGGTCGGGGGAACCAAGAGACCCAGTACTTC.

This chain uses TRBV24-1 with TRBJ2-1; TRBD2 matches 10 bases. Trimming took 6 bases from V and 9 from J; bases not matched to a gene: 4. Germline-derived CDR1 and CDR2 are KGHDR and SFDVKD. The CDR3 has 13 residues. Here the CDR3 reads CATSLAGGSEQFF. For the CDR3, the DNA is TGTGCCACCAGTTTAGCGGGGGGAAGTGAGCAGTTCTTC.